This passage covers 9 T cell receptor beta chains from one sample sequenced in a study of T cells in Graves' hyperthyroidism and ophthalmopathy. RNA transcripts yielded amplified TCR beta CDR3 regions. A first-round RT-PCR of the TCR CDR3 used the HTBI primer set. TCRdb reprocessed the multiplex PCR reads via MiXCR and lists one record per CDR3 protein. This sample yields over 500,000 distinct CDR3 sequences, of which 12% to 15% are seen a single time; roughly 14% belongs to the top ten. Sequences were obtained from blood. These receptors originate from a woman aged 40 to 50 with Graves' hyperthyroidism.

This clonotype was seen many times. The chain is built from TRBV28 and TRBJ2-7; D may be TRBD1 or TRBD2 (5 bases each). Germline V CDR1 and CDR2: MDHEN, SYDVKM. Trimming removed 6 bases from V and 2 bases from J, with 17 bases in between. This CDR3 has 15 residues. CDR3: CASRLKGTVTYEQYF. Written as DNA, the CDR3 is TGTGCCAGCAGGCTGAAAGGGACCGTAACCTACGAGCAGTACTTC.

In its sample, this clonotype was seen a few times. This rearrangement joins TRBV18 to TRBJ1-1, with 7 bases identical to TRBD1. The CDR3 contains 12 residues. Germline V gene data show CDR1 as KGHSH and CDR2 as LQKENI. Trimming removed 0 bases from V and 11 bases from J; junction bases left unmatched: 3. The CDR3 loop is CASSPPSQGAFF. The CDR3 region has the DNA TGTGCCAGCTCACCACCATCACAGGGGGCTTTCTTT.

There are many counts of this clonotype. One end of the junction does not line up with germline, which may come from a read error. The chain links TRBV29-1 to TRBJ2-7; 8 nucleotides align to TRBD2. This CDR3 has 11 amino acids. Germline V gives CDR1 SQVTM, CDR2 ANQGSEA. CDR3 in DNA: TGCAGCGTTGAATCGGGGGGGGTTGTGGACTTC. Its protein is CSVESGGVVDF.

At least ten counts were recorded for this clonotype. This chain links TRBV5-6 with TRBJ2-5; D remains unclear. Germline values: CDR1 SGHDT, CDR2 YYEEEE. Trimming left V 4 bases short and J 4 bases short, with 11 bases between. This CDR3 is 13 amino acids long. The CDR3 bases are TGTGCCAGCAGCGGCTCCCGCGGAGAGACCCAGTACTTC. It codes for CASSGSRGETQYF.

The table lists this clonotype with a few counts. The chain recombines TRBV7-9 with TRBJ1-3; D is undetermined. In germline, CDR1 is SEHNR, CDR2 FQNEAQ (reference sequence). Trimming took off 5 bases at V and 0 bases at J, with 14 bases between the two ends. The CDR3 is 16 residues long. The CDR3 sequence: CASSQWTAYSGNTIYF. The CDR3 DNA reads as TGTGCCAGCAGCCAATGGACGGCTTACTCTGGAAACACCATATATTTT.

This clonotype was observed a handful of times. CDR3 bases: TGCAGCCCCCAACTAGTTTCCTACGAGCAGTACTTC. It codes for CSPQLVSYEQYF. The rearrangement uses TRBV20-1 and TRBJ2-7, with a possible D match to TRBD2 (5 bases). The CDR3 covers 12 residues. Germline values: CDR1 DFQATT, CDR2 SNEGSKA (reference sequence).

This clonotype was counted only a few times. At one end the junction does not follow the germline gene, possibly because of a read error. V usage is TRBV5-4 and J usage is TRBJ1-1, with no clear D. The CDR3 has 15 amino acids. The germline V gene has CDR1 SGHNT and CDR2 YYREEE (reference sequence). The CDR3 bases are TGCGCCAGCAGCCAAGTCCGGGATAGGAACACTGAAGCTTTCTTT. It translates to CASSQVRDRNTEAFF.

Only a few counts were recorded for this clonotype. This chain uses TRBV5-1 with TRBJ1-6, with a tentative D call TRBD1 (6 bases). The germline gives CDR1 SGHRS, CDR2 YFSETQ. This CDR3 has 15 residues. Deletions cut 4 bases from V and 5 bases from J, with 13 bases between. DNA for the CDR3: TGCGCCAGCAGCCCCGGGACACAAGATAATTCACCCCTCCACTTT. Translated, it gives CASSPGTQDNSPLHF.

A few counts support this clonotype. The chain uses TRBV4-2 and TRBJ2-2, with a tentative D call TRBD2 (6 bases). This CDR3 contains 16 residues. V lost 0 bases to trimming and J lost 6 bases, with 14 bases between them. Per germline, CDR1 LGHNA and CDR2 YNFKEQ. The chain's CDR3 is CASSQDGTAKAGELFF. In nucleotides, the CDR3 is TGTGCCAGCAGCCAAGACGGGACTGCTAAAGCCGGGGAGCTGTTTTTT.